This T cell receptor beta chain was sequenced during a study of blood T cell repertoires in COVID-19. Overall study: Italy, Spain and the United States were the sources of the convalescent and acute COVID-19 samples.

CDR3 size: 14 residues. Clones were read by immunoSEQ multiplex PCR, and TCRdb kept only the in-frame ones, dropping some. Here the sample spans about 490,000 clones, approximately 85% being singletons. Sequenced material: peripheral blood. The TCR originated in a human donor in a cohort sampled during active COVID-19. The rearrangement uses TRBV12-1 and TRBJ1-1. TRBV12-1 is shown as a pseudogene. Here the CDR3 reads CASSLNSLNTEAFF. In nucleotides, the CDR3 is TGTGCCAGCAGCTTAAACTCCCTTAACACTGAAGCTTTCTTT.